Below, 28 T cell receptor beta chains from the same sample are listed, as sequenced in a study of spatial heterogeneity in lung cancer. TCRdb itself ran the 5' RACE reads through MiXCR, one entry per CDR3 protein. The sample holds around 25,000 distinct CDR3 sequences; around 13% are singletons and the top ten take approximately 25%. The time point here: sample taken at primary tumor resection. Whole RNA, which was extracted from tumor, nontumor lung tissue or frozen PBMC, was sequenced without any cell sorting. The input for sequencing was PBMCs, taken at surgery. Every receptor here comes from a female donor with early-stage non-small cell lung cancer.

This clonotype was recorded at least ten times. The CDR3 is CASSQPDNSYNEQFF. The DNA of the CDR3 is TGTGCCAGCAGCCAGCCGGACAACTCCTACAATGAGCAGTTCTTC. The rearrangement joins TRBV3-1 to TRBJ2-1, with D perhaps TRBD1 (5 bases). Germline V CDR1 and CDR2: LGHDT, YNNKEL (reference sequence). CDR3 length: 15 amino acids. V was pared by 3 bases and J by 0 bases, with 9 bases between.

The V gene is TRBV25-1, the J gene TRBJ2-1; 8 nucleotides line up with TRBD2. V shed 5 bases, J shed 0 bases, and the junction held 18 bases outside the gene matches. The CDR3 runs to 20 residues. Per germline, CDR1 MGHDK and CDR2 SYGVNS. CDR3 bases: TGTGCCAGCAGTCCCACCGGACTAGCCCTAATCGGGCACTCCTACAATGAGCAGTTCTTC. It yields the protein CASSPTGLALIGHSYNEQFF.

The CDR3 is CASSQDGTGMRSGELFF. For the CDR3, the DNA is TGCGCCAGCAGCCAAGATGGAACGGGGATGAGATCCGGGGAGCTGTTTTTT. The J gene is TRBJ2-2, the V gene TRBV4-3; possible D gene TRBD2, 5 bases. The V and J ends lost 0 bases and 6 bases respectively, with 17 bases between them. The germline CDR1 and CDR2 sequences are LGHNA and YSLEER. The CDR3 runs 17 residues.

There are many counts of this clonotype. The chain recombines TRBV7-2 with TRBJ2-5; no clear D gene. The CDR3 totals 15 residues. Germline values: CDR1 SGHTA, CDR2 FQGNSA. Between the trimmed V and J ends, which lost 0 bases and 2 bases, there was a span of 10 bases. The CDR3 here is CASSLAGQVQETQYF. In nucleotides, the CDR3 is TGTGCCAGCAGCTTAGCAGGCCAGGTGCAAGAGACCCAGTACTTC. Full variable domain (outside the CDR3, taken from reference TRBV7-2 and TRBJ2-5): GAGVSQSPSNKVTEKGKDVELRCDPISGHTALYWYRQSLGQGLEFLIYFQGNSAPDKSGLPSDRFSAERTGGSVSTLTIQRTQQEDSAVYLCASSLAGQVQETQYFGPGTRLLVL.

This clonotype was observed once. Mismatch with germline at one junction end may stem from a read error. The V call is TRBV25-1, the J call TRBJ2-1; D may be TRBD2 (5 bases). The germline gives CDR1 MGHDK, CDR2 SYGVNS. The CDR3 totals 15 residues. The CDR3 coding sequence is TGTGCCAGCAGTGAAACCCTAGCTTCCTACAATGAGCAGTTATTC. It yields the protein CASSETLASYNEQLF.

This clonotype was recorded at least ten times. V is TRBV6-5 and J is TRBJ2-4; D not certain. Germline CDR1 and CDR2: MNHEY and SVGAGI. V lost 6 bases and J lost 7, with 7 bases in between. This CDR3 region has 11 residues. The CDR3 DNA sequence: TGTGCCAGCAGACTGGGGAACATTCAGTACTTC. Translated: CASRLGNIQYF.

This clonotype was found a few times. V is TRBV3-1 and J is TRBJ2-1; TRBD1 aligns across 10 bases. J was trimmed by 15 bases and V by 1 base; bases with no gene match: 6. Germline V lookup: CDR1 LGHDT, CDR2 YNNKEL (reference sequence). The CDR3 totals 13 residues. CDR3 region: CASSQAPGQGSFF. CDR3 DNA sequence: TGTGCCAGCAGCCAAGCCCCGGGACAGGGGTCGTTCTTC.

This clonotype has at least ten counts. V gene TRBV7-9 combines with J gene TRBJ1-2, with D hard to call. This CDR3 comprises 11 residues. Germline CDR1 SEHNR, CDR2 FQNEAQ (reference sequence). V was trimmed by 4 bases and J by 10 bases, leaving 10 bases between them. The CDR3 nucleotides are TGTGCCAGCAGCTCGGACCCGACCTACACCTTC. Translating gives CASSSDPTYTF. The entire variable domain, with the rest obtained from reference TRBV7-9 and TRBJ1-2, is as follows: DTGVSQNPRHKITKRGQNVTFRCDPISEHNRLYWYRQTLGQGPEFLTYFQNEAQLEKSRLLSDRFSAERPKGSFSTLEIQRTEQGDSAMYLCASSSDPTYTFGSGTRLTVV.

This clonotype came up many times. The V and J genes are TRBV7-9 and TRBJ2-7; 9 bases agree with TRBD2. The CDR3 is 14 residues long. Per the germline V gene, CDR1 is SEHNR and CDR2 is FQNEAQ (reference sequence). J lost 4 bases, V lost 3 bases, and 4 bases had no gene match. CDR3 bases: TGTGCCAGCAGCTTCTCTAGCGGGAATTACGAGCAGTACTTC. Amino acid sequence: CASSFSSGNYEQYF.

This clonotype was observed many times. The chain has TRBV5-1 and TRBJ2-7, with D possibly matching TRBD2 (6 bases). Germline CDR1 is SGHRS and CDR2 is YFSETQ. The V end was cut by 4 bases, the J end by 2 bases, with 13 bases between. There are 14 residues in the CDR3. For the CDR3, the DNA is TGCGCCAGCAGCCGGAGCGGGCCTACCTACGAGCAGTACTTC. Its translation is CASSRSGPTYEQYF.

The genes are TRBV6-5 and TRBJ1-2; possibly TRBD1 for D (5 bases). There are 14 residues in the CDR3. The V gene lost 0 bases and the J gene lost 7 bases, with 12 bases spanning the gap. Germline assignment: CDR1 MNHEY and CDR2 SVGAGI. In nucleotides, the CDR3 is TGTGCCAGCAGTTACTCGGGGGTCGGTCGTGGCTACACCTTC. It specifies CASSYSGVGRGYTF.

This clonotype appeared a few times. Written as DNA, the CDR3 is TGTGCCAGCAGTCAGGGGACGGGTTCTGGCAATCAGCCCCAGCATTTT. It yields the protein CASSQGTGSGNQPQHF. V and J are TRBV6-1 and TRBJ1-5; D perhaps matches TRBD1 (6 bases). Looked up from germline, CDR1 is MNHNS and CDR2 is SASEGT. The CDR3 spans 16 residues. V was shortened by 5 bases and J by 2 bases, with 16 bases between the two germline ends.

This clonotype was observed at least ten times. J is TRBJ2-1 and V is TRBV7-3; tentative D call: TRBD1 (6 bases). V was shortened by 5 bases and J by 8 bases, with 13 bases between the two germline ends. The CDR3 runs 13 residues. CDR1 and CDR2 (germline): SGHTA, FQGTGA. The CDR3 nucleotides are TGTGCCAGCAGCCGACTACAGGGATATGAGCAGTTCTTC. This translates into CASSRLQGYEQFF.

A word on this clonotype: Given a much more abundant clone one base away, this may be a read error. V and J are TRBV12-3 or TRBV12-4 and TRBJ2-1; D remains unclear. CDR3 size: 12 residues. V was shortened by 6 bases and J by 6 bases, with 9 bases between the two germline ends. CDR3 DNA sequence: TGTGCCAGCAGACCAATCACCAATGAGCAGTTCTTC. The encoded protein is CASRPITNEQFF.

This clonotype was seen repeatedly, ten times or more. The chain carries TRBV5-4 and TRBJ2-3; TRBD2 matches at 8 bases. The CDR3 extends over 14 amino acids. After removal of 6 bases from V and 1 base from J, the junction contained 4 bases not matched to a gene. Per germline, CDR1 SGHNT and CDR2 YYREEE (reference sequence). Here the CDR3 reads CASKAGDGTDTQYF. The CDR3 DNA is TGTGCCAGCAAAGCGGGGGATGGCACAGATACGCAGTATTTT.

This clonotype was counted many times. This chain links TRBV9 with TRBJ2-3, with D possibly matching TRBD2 (6 bases). Germline V gene data show CDR1 as SGDLS and CDR2 as YYNGEE. V lost 0 bases to trimming and J lost 6 bases, with 8 bases between them. This CDR3 is built from 13 residues. CDR3 in amino acids: CASSVGGVDTQYF. For the CDR3, the DNA is TGTGCCAGCAGCGTAGGCGGGGTTGATACGCAGTATTTT.

This clonotype was detected ten times or more. The CDR3 bases are TGCGCCAGCAGCCCACAGACAGGGACCAATGAGCAGTTCTTC. It codes for CASSPQTGTNEQFF. The chain has TRBV4-1 and TRBJ2-1; the match to TRBD1 covers 7 bases. Per germline, CDR1 MGHRA and CDR2 YSYEKL. V was clipped by 4 bases and J by 6 bases; unmatched bases: 6. The CDR3 consists of 14 residues.

This clonotype was counted between two and nine times. The CDR3: CASSQITSGRAYTGELFF. DNA for the CDR3: TGTGCCAGCAGCCAAATCACTAGCGGGAGGGCCTACACCGGGGAGCTGTTTTTT. The chain combines TRBV4-2 with TRBJ2-2, with 13 bases matching TRBD2. The germline V gene encodes CDR1 LGHNA and CDR2 YNFKEQ. Trimming took 2 bases from V and 3 from J; bases not matched to a gene: 6. This CDR3 is 18 amino acids long.

This clonotype occurred many times. The chain is built from TRBV5-4 and TRBJ1-2; 7 bases align to TRBD1. The CDR3 runs 15 residues. Germline CDR1 SGHNT, CDR2 YYREEE (reference sequence). Trimming at V came to 5 bases and at J to 4 bases, leaving 11 bases not matched to a gene. The CDR3 DNA reads as TGTGCCAGCAGTTCTCCTACAGGGGACGGCTATGGCTACACCTTC. This encodes CASSSPTGDGYGYTF. The variable domain in full, completed from reference TRBV5-4 and TRBJ1-2, reads ETGVTQSPTHLIKTRGQQVTLRCSSQSGHNTVSWYQQALGQGPQFIFQYYREEENGRGNFPPRFSGLQFPNYSSELNVNALELDDSALYLCASSSPTGDGYGYTFGSGTRLTVV.

This clonotype was counted at least ten times. CDR3 sequence: CSASPGQGRNEQYF. CDR3 nucleotides: TGCAGTGCATCTCCGGGACAGGGTCGGAACGAGCAGTACTTC. The rearrangement links TRBV20-1 to TRBJ2-7; TRBD1 matches 9 bases. Germline CDR1 reads DFQATT; CDR2 reads SNEGSKA (reference sequence). After removal of 6 bases from V and 5 bases from J, the junction contained 11 bases not matched to a gene. The CDR3 covers 14 residues.

Ten or more counts support this clonotype. V is TRBV9 and J is TRBJ2-1; D uncertain. Germline CDR1 reads SGDLS; CDR2 reads YYNGEE. Trimming cost V 4 bases and J 4 bases, with 6 bases left between them. The CDR3 sequence is 12 residues long. Here the CDR3 reads CASSSRYNEQFF. CDR3 DNA sequence: TGTGCCAGCAGCTCGAGGTACAATGAGCAGTTCTTC.

The chain has TRBV28 and TRBJ1-4; TRBD1 matches 7 bases. The CDR3 runs to 18 residues. V was pared by 6 bases and J by 0 bases, with 13 bases of the junction left unmatched. Germline V gene data show CDR1 as MDHEN and CDR2 as SYDVKM. CDR3 loop: CASRHATGRQATNEKLFF. The CDR3 nucleotides are TGTGCCAGCAGACACGCGACAGGGAGGCAGGCAACTAATGAAAAACTGTTTTTT. The complete variable domain, with remaining parts taken from reference TRBV28 and TRBJ1-4, reads DVKVTQSSRYLVKRTGEKVFLECVQDMDHENMFWYRQDPGLGLRLIYFSYDVKMKEKGDIPEGYSVSREKKERFSLILESASTNQTSMYLCASRHATGRQATNEKLFFGSGTQLSVL.

This clonotype was recorded at least ten times. The genes are TRBV28 and TRBJ1-6, with no clear D. This CDR3 is 12 amino acids long. With 9 bases removed from V and 3 bases from J, the gap between germline ends came to 6 bases. In germline, CDR1 is MDHEN, CDR2 SYDVKM. CDR3 protein: CASGLYNSPLHF. The DNA for the CDR3 is TGTGCCAGTGGACTCTATAATTCACCCCTCCACTTT.

This clonotype was counted ten times or more. The rearrangement joins TRBV7-9 to TRBJ2-6; 11 nucleotides match TRBD2. Trimming took 5 bases from V and 0 from J; bases not matched to a gene: 3. Germline CDR1 is SEHNR and CDR2 is FQNEAQ (reference sequence). The CDR3 consists of 17 residues. The CDR3 nucleotides read TGTGCCAGCAGCCAGACTAGCGGGGACTCTGGGGCCAACGTCCTGACTTTC. Its protein is CASSQTSGDSGANVLTF.

DNA for the CDR3: TGTGCCAGCAGCGTCCCGGGACAGGTCGGAGATACGCAGTATTTT. Protein product: CASSVPGQVGDTQYF. The gene calls are TRBV7-9 and TRBJ2-3, with 8 nucleotides matching TRBD1. The CDR3 loop spans 15 amino acids. V lost 5 bases, J lost 5 bases, and 9 bases stayed unmatched. The germline V gene encodes CDR1 SEHNR and CDR2 FQNEAQ (reference sequence).

This clonotype has at least ten counts. This sequence joins TRBV20-1 and TRBJ2-1; possibly TRBD2 for D (6 bases). CDR3 size: 14 residues. V lost 6 bases and J lost 7, with 19 bases in between. CDR1 is DFQATT and CDR2 is SNEGSKA in the germline V gene (reference sequence). The DNA of the CDR3 is TGCAGTGCCCCACTCGGGACGGCGGGGAATGAGCAGTTCTTC. This codes for CSAPLGTAGNEQFF.

The sample holds many counts of this clonotype. V and J are TRBV7-9 and TRBJ1-5; no reliable D call. The CDR3 runs to 12 residues. Germline V gene sequence: CDR1 SEHNR, CDR2 FQNEAQ (reference sequence). Trimming took 7 bases from V and 3 from J, leaving 7 bases between them. CDR3 sequence reads: CASTGSNQPQHF. The CDR3 nucleotides are TGTGCCAGCACAGGTTCCAATCAGCCCCAGCATTTT.

This clonotype was counted at least ten times. The chain combines TRBV3-1 with TRBJ2-1, with TRBD2 matching 9 bases. Germline-derived CDR1 and CDR2 are LGHDT and YNNKEL (reference sequence). Trimming cost V 7 bases and J 3 bases; bases outside gene matches: 7. The CDR3 runs to 15 residues. In nucleotides, the CDR3 is TGTGCCAGCACCACAGCGGGGGGCGGCTACAATGAGCAGTTCTTC. Translating gives CASTTAGGGYNEQFF.